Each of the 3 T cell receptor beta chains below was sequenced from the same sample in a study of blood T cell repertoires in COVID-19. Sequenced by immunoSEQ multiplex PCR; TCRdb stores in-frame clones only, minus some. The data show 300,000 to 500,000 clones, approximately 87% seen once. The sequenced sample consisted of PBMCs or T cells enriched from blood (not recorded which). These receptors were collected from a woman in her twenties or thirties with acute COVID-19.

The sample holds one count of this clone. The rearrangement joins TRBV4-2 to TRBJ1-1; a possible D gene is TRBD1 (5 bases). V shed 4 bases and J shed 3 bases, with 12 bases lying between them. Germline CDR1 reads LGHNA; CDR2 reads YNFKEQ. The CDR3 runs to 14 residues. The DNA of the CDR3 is TGTGCCAGCAGCCCGCACCGGGGGTACACTGAAGCTTTCTTT. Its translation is CASSPHRGYTEAFF.

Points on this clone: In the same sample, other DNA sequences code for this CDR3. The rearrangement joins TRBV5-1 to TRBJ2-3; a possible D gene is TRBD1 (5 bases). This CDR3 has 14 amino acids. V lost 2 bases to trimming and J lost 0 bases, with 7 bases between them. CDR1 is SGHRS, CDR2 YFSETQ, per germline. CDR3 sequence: CASSLGHSTDTQYF. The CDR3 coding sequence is TGCGCCAGCAGCTTAGGACACAGCACAGATACGCAGTATTTT.

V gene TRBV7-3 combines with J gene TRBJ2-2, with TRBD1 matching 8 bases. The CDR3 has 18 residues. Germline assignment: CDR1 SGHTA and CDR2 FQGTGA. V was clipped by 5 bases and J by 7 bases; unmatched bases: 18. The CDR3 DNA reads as TGTGCCAGCAGCGGAAACCGGGACCCCAAAACAGGGGGCGGGGAGCTGTTTTTT. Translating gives CASSGNRDPKTGGGELFF.